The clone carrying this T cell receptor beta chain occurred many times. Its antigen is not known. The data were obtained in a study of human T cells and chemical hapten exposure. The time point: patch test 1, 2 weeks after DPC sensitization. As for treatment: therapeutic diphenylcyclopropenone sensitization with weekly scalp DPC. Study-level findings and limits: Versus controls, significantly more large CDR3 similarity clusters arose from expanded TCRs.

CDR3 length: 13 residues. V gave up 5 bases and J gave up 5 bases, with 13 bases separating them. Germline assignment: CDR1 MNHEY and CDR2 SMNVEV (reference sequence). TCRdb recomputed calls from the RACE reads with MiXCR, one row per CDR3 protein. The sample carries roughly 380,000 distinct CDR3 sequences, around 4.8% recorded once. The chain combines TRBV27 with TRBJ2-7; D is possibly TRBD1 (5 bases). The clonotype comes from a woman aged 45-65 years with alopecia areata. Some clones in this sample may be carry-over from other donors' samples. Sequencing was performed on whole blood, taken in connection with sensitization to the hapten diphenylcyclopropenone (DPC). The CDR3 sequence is CASSVGARNEQYF. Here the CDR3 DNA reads TGTGCCAGCAGTGTAGGGGCTAGGAACGAGCAGTACTTC.